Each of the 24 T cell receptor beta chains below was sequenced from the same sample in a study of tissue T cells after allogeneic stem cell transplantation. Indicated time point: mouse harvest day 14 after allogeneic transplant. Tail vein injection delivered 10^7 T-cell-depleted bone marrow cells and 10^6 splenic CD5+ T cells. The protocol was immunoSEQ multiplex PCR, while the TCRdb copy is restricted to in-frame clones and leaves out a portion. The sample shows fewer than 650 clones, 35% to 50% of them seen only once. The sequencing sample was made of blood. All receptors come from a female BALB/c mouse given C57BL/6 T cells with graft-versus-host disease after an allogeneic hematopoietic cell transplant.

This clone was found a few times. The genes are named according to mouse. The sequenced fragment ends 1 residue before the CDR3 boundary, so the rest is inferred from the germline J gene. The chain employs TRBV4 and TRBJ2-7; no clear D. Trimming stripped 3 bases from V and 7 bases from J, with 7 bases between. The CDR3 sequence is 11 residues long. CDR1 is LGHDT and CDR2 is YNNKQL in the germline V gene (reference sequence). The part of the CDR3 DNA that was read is TGTGCCAGCAGCTACCTCTTGGAACAGTAC. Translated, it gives CASSYLLEQY. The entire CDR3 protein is CASSYLLEQYF.

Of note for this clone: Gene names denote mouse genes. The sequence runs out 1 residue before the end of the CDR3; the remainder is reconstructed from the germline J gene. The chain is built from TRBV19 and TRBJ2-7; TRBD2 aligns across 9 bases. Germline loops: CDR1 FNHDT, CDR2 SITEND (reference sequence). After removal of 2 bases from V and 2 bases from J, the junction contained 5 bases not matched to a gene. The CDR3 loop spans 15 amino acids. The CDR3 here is CASSIGLGGTYEQYF. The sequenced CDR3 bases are TGTGCCAGCAGTATCGGGCTGGGGGGGACCTATGAACAGTAC.

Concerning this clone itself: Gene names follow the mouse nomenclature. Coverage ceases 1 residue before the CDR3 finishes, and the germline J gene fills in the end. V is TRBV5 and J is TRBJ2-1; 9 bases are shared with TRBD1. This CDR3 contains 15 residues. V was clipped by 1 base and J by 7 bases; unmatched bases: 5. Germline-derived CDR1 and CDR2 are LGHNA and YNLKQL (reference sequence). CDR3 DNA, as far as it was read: TGTGCCAGCAGCCAAGCCGGGACAGGGCGAGCTGAGCAGTTC. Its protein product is CASSQAGTGRAEQF. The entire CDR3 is CASSQAGTGRAEQFF.

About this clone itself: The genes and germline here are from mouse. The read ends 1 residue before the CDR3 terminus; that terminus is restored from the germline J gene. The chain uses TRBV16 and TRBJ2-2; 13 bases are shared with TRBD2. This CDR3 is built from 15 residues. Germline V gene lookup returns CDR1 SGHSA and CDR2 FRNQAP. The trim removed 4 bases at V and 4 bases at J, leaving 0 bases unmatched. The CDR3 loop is CASSWDWGGTGQLYF. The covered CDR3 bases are TGTGCAAGCAGCTGGGACTGGGGGGGCACCGGGCAGCTCTAC.

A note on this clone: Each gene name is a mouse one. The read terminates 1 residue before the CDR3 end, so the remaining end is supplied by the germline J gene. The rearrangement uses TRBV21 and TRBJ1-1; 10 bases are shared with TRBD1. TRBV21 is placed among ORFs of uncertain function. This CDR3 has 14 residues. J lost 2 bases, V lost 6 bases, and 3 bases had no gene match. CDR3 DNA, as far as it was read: TGTGCTAGCAGCCGGGACAGGGGTAACACAGAAGTCTTC. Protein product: CASSRDRGNTEVF. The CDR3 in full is CASSRDRGNTEVFF.

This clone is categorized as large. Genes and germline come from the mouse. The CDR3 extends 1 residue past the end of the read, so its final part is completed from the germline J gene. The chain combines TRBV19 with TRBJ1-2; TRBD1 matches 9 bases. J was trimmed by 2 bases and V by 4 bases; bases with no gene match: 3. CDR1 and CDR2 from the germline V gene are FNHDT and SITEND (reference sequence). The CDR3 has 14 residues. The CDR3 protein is CASSRQGENSDYTF. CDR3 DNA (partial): TGTGCCAGCAGTCGACAGGGGGAGAACTCCGACTACACC.

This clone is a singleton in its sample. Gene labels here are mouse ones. The sequenced CDR3 bases are TGTGCCAGCTCAGACAGAAGTCAAAACACCTTGTAC. Amino acid sequence: CASSDRSQNTLY. The full CDR3 reads CASSDRSQNTLYF. The V and J genes are TRBV12-1 and TRBJ2-4; D perhaps matches TRBD1 (5 bases). The read finishes 1 residue shy of the CDR3 end, and the germline J gene is used to complete it. Germline CDR1 and CDR2: SGHSN and HYEKVE. CDR3 length: 13 amino acids. The V end was cut by 4 bases, the J end by 0 bases, with 7 bases between.

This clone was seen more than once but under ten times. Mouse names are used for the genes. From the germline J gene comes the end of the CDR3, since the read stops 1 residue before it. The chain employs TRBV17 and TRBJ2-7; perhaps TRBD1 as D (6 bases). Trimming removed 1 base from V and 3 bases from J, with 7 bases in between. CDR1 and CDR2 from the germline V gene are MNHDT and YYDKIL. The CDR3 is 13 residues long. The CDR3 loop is CASSRGTDYEQYF. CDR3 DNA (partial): TGTGCTAGCAGTAGAGGGACAGACTATGAACAGTAC.

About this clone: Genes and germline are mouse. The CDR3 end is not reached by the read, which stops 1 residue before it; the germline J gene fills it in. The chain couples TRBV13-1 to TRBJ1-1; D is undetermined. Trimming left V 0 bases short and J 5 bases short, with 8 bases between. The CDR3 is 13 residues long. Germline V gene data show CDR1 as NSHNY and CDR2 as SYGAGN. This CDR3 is CASSDAAQTEVFF. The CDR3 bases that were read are TGTGCCAGCAGTGATGCAGCCCAGACAGAAGTCTTC.

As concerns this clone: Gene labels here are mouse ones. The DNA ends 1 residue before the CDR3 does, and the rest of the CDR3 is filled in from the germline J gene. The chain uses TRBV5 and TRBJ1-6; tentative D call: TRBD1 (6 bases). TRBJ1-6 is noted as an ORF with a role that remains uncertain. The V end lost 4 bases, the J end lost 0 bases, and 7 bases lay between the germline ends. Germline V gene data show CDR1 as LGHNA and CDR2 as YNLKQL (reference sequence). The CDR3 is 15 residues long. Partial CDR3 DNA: TGTGCCAGCAGCCGGGACAATTCCTATAATTCGCCCCTCTAC. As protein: CASSRDNSYNSPLY. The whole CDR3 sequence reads CASSRDNSYNSPLYF.

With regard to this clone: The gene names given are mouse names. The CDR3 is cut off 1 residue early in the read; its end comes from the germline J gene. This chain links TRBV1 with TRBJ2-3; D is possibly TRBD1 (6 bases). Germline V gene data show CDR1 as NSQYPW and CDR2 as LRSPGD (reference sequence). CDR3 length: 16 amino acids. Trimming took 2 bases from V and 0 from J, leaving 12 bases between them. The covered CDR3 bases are TGCACCTGCAGTGCATCCGGGACAACTAGTGCAGAAACGCTGTAT. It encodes CTCSASGTTSAETLY. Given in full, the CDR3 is CTCSASGTTSAETLYF.

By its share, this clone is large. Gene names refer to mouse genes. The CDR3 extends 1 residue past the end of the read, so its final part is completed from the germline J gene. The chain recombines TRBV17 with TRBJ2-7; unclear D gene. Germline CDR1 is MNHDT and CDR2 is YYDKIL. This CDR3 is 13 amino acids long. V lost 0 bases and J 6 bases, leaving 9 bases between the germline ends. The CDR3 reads CASSRDQGFEQYF. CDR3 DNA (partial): TGTGCTAGCAGTAGAGATCAAGGGTTTGAACAGTAC.

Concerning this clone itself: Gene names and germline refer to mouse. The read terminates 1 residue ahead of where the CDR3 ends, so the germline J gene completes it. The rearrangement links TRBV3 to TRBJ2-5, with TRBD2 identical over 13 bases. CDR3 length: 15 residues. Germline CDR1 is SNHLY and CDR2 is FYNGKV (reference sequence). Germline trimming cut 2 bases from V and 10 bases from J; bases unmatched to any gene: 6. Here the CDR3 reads CASSLSGTGGGPQYF. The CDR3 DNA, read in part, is TGTGCCAGCAGCTTATCCGGGACTGGGGGGGGGCCCCAGTAC.

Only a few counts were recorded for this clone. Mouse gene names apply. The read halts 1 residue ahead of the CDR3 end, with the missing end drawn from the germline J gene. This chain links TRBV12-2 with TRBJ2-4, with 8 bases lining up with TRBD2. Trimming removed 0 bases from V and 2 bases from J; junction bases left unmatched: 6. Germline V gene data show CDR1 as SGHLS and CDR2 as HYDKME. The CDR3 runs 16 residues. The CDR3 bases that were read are TGTGCCAGCTCTCTCGAACGGGGGGGCCTTCAAAACACCTTGTAC. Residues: CASSLERGGLQNTLY. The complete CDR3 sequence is CASSLERGGLQNTLYF. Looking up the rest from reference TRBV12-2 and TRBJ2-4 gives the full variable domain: NSGVVQSPRYIIKGKGERSILKCIPISGHLSVAWYQQTQGQELKFFIQHYDKMERDKGNLPSRFSVQQFDDYHSEMNMSALELEDSAVYFCASSLERGGLQNTLYFGAGTRLSVL.

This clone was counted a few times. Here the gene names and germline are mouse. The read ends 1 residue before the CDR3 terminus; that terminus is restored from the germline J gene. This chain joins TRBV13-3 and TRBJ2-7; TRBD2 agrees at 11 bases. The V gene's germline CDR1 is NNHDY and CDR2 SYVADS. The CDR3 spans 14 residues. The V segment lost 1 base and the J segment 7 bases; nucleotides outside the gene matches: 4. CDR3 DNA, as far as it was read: TGTGCCAGCAGTGATACTGGGGGGGCGAGAGAACAGTAC. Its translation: CASSDTGGAREQY. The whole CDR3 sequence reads CASSDTGGAREQYF.

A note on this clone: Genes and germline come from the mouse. The CDR3 reads CASSTGLGEDTQYF. The part of the CDR3 DNA that was read is TGTGCTAGCAGTACGGGACTGGGGGAAGACACCCAGTAC. The chain carries TRBV29 and TRBJ2-5; 11 nucleotides agree with TRBD2. The CDR3 is cut off 1 residue early in the read; its end comes from the germline J gene. The CDR3 has 14 residues. With V trimmed by 5 bases and J by 4 bases, 2 bases remained unmatched. CDR1 MSHET and CDR2 SYDVDS come from the germline V gene.

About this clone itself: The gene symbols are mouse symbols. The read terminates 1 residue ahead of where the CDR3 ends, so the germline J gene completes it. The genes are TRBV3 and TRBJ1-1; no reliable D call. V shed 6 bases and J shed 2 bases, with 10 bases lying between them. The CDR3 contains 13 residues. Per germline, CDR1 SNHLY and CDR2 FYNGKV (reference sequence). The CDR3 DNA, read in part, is TGTGCCAGCAGTCCGGGCTATAACACAGAAGTCTTC. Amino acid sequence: CASSPGYNTEVF. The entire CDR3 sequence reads CASSPGYNTEVFF.

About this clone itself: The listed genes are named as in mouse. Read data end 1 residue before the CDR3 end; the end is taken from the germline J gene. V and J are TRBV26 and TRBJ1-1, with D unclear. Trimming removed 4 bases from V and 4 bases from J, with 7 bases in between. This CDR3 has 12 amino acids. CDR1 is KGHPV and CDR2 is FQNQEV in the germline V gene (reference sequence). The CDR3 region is CASSRGVTEVFF. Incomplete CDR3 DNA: TGTGCCAGCAGTCGCGGGGTCACAGAAGTCTTC.

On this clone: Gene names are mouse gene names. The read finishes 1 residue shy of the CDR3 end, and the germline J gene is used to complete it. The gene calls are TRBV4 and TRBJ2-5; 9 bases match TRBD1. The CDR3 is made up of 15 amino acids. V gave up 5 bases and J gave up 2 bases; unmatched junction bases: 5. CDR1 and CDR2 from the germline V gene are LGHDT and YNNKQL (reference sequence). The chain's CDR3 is CASSHRDRVQDTQYF. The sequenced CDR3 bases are TGTGCCAGCAGCCACCGGGACAGGGTCCAAGACACCCAGTAC. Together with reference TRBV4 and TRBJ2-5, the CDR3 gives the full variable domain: ETAVFQTPNYHVTQVGNEVSFNCKQTLGHDTMYWYKQDSKKLLKIMFSYNNKQLIVNETVPRRFSPQSSDKAHLNLRIKSVEPEDSAVYLCASSHRDRVQDTQYFGPGTRLLVL.

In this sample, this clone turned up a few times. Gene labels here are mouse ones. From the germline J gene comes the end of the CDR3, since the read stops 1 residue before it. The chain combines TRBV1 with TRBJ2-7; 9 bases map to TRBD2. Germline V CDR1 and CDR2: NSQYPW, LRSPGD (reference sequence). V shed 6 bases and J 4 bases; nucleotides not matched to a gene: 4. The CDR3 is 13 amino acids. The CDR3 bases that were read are TGCACCTGCAGGGAGACTGGGGGTTATGAACAGTAC. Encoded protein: CTCRETGGYEQY. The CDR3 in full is CTCRETGGYEQYF.

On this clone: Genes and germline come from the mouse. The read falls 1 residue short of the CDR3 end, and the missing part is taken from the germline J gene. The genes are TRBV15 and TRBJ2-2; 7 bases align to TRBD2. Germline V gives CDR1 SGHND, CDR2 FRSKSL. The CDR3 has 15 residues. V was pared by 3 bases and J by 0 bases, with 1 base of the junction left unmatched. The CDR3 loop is CASSLGGANTGQLYF. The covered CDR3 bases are TGTGCCAGCAGTTTGGGGGGGGCAAACACCGGGCAGCTCTAC.

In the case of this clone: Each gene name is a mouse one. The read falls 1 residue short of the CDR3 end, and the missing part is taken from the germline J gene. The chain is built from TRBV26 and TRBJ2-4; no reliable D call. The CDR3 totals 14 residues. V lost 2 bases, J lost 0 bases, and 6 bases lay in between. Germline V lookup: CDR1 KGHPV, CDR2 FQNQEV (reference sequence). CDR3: CASSLGRSQNTLYF. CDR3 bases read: TGTGCCAGCAGTCTGGGCAGAAGTCAAAACACCTTGTAC.

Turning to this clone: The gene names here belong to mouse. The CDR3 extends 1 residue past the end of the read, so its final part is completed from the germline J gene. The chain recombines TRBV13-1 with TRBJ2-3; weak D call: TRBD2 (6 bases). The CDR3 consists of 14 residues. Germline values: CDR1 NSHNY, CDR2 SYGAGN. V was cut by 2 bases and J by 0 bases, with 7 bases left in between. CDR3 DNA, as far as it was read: TGTGCCAGCAGTGAACTGGGAAGTGCAGAAACGCTGTAT. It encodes CASSELGSAETLY. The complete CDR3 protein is CASSELGSAETLYF.

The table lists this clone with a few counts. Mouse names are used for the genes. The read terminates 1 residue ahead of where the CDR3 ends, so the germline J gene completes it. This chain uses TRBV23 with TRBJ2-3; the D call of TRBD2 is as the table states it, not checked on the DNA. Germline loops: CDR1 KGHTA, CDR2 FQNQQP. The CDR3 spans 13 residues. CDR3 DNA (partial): TGCTCCAGCAGTCAAACTAGTGCAGAAACGCTGTAT. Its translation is CSSSQTSAETLY. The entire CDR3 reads CSSSQTSAETLYF.